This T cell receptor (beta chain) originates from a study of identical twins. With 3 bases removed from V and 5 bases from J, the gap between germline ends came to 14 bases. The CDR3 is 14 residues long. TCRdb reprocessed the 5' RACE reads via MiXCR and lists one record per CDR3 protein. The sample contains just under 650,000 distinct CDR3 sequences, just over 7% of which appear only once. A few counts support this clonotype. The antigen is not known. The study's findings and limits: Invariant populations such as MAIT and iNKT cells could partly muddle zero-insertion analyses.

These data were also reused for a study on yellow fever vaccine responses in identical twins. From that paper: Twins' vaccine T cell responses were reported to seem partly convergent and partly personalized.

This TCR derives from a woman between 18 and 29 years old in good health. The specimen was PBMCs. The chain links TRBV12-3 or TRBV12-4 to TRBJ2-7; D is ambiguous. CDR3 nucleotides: TGTGCCAGCAGTTTGGCGATACGACACCACGAGCAGTACTTC. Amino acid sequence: CASSLAIRHHEQYF.